This TCR beta chain is drawn from a study of regulatory T cells in long-lasting Graves disease. Study results and caveats: Persistent disease was associated with favored TRBV28 usage and with favored use of TRBJ1-2 and TRBJ2-5.

Arm-PCR of CDR3 regions and iRepertoire HTBI primers were used to build TCR beta libraries. Each CDR3 protein gets one entry after TCRdb re-called the multiplex PCR reads with MiXCR. The sample records around 420,000 distinct CDR3 sequences, about 15% being singletons. Documented time point: newly diagnosed GD, antithyroid drugs for less than 3 months. PBMC-derived RNA was used for the TCR library. CDR3 length: 14 amino acids. The junction had 7 bases not matched to a gene; V was cut back by 3 bases and J by 4 bases. Germline lookup yields CDR1 SQVTM and CDR2 ANQGSEA. Worth noting for this clonotype: Its antigen is not identified.

The same specimen was also included in a second study, on T cells in Graves' hyperthyroidism and ophthalmopathy.

The J gene is TRBJ1-2, the V gene TRBV29-1, with TRBD1 matching 8 bases. This clonotype was obtained from a middle-aged woman with Graves disease. The sample in question was peripheral blood mononuclear cells (PBMCs), obtained at new diagnosis, from a patient treated with antithyroid drugs. The CDR3 sequence: CSVDSQGEAYGYTF. CDR3 sequence (DNA): TGCAGCGTTGATTCACAGGGGGAGGCCTATGGCTACACCTTC.